The entry below describes one T cell receptor beta chain. The target antigen is unknown. TCRdb keeps only in-frame clones here, not all; method: immunoSEQ multiplex PCR. The repertoire includes more than 70,000 clones, 90% to 96% of them detected once, and roughly 1.8% sits in the top ten. The entry originates in a study of T cell clonotyping in hematopoietic cell transplantation. Regarding the study as a whole: Graft donor and pretransplant recipient Inverse Simpson Index values predicted broader posttransplant TCR diversity. Recipient TCR diversity dropped after transplant; expanded clonotypes rose from day 30 to 180.

The time point: recipient sample about 28 days before transplant, after cytoreduction. The germline CDR1 and CDR2 sequences are SEHNR and FQNEAQ (reference sequence). Trimming left V 4 bases short and J 6 bases short, with 13 bases between. The CDR3 is made up of 13 amino acids. The chain combines TRBV7-9 with TRBJ2-7; D uncertain. Sequencing was performed on peripheral blood mononuclear cells, taken before stem cell transplant. The origin of this receptor is a woman aged 45-59 years with acute myeloid leukemia. Some clones in this sample may be carry-over from other donors' samples. As DNA, the CDR3 is TGTGCCAGCAGCTCATCGTTGAGTTTCGAGCAGTACTTC. Residues: CASSSSLSFEQYF. Filled out from reference TRBV7-9 and TRBJ2-7, the complete variable domain reads DTGVSQNPRHKITKRGQNVTFRCDPISEHNRLYWYRQTLGQGPEFLTYFQNEAQLEKSRLLSDRFSAERPKGSFSTLEIQRTEQGDSAMYLCASSSSLSFEQYFGPGTRLTVT.